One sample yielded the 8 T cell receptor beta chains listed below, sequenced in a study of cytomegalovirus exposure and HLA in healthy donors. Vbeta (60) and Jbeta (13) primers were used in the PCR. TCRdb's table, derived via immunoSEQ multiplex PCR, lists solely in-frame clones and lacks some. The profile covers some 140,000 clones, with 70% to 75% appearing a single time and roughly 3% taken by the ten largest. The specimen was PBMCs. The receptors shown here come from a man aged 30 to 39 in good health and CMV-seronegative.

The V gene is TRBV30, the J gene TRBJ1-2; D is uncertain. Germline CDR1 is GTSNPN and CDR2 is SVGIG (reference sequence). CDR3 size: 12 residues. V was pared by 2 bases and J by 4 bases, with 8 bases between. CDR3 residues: CAWSNWSYGYTF. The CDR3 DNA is TGTGCCTGGAGTAACTGGAGCTATGGCTACACCTTC.

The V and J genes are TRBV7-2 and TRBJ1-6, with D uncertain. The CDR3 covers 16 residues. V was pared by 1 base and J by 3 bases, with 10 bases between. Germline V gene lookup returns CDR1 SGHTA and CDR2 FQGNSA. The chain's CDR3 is CASSLGAASYNSPLHF. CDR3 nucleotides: TGTGCCAGCAGCTTAGGAGCAGCGAGCTATAATTCACCCCTCCACTTT. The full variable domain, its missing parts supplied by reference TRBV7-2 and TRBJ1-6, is GAGVSQSPSNKVTEKGKDVELRCDPISGHTALYWYRQSLGQGLEFLIYFQGNSAPDKSGLPSDRFSAERTGGSVSTLTIQRTQQEDSAVYLCASSLGAASYNSPLHFGNGTRLTVT.

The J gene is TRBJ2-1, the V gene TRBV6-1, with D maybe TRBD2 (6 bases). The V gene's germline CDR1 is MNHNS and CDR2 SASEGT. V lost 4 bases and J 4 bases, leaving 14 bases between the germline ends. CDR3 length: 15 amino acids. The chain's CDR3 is CASSASGDFYNEQFF. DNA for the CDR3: TGTGCCAGCAGTGCCTCCGGGGACTTTTACAATGAGCAGTTCTTC.

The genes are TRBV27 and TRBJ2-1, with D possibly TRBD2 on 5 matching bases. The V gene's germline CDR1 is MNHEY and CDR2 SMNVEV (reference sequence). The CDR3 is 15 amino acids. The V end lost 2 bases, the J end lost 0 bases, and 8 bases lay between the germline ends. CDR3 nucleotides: TGTGCCAGCAGTTTAAGTGGGAGCTCCTACAATGAGCAGTTCTTC. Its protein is CASSLSGSSYNEQFF.

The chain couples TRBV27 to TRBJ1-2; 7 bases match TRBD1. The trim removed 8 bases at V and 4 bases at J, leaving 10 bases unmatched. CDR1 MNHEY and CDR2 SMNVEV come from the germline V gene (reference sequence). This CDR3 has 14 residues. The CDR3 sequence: CASGTGTDFYGYTF. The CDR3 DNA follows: TGTGCCAGCGGTACCGGGACAGATTTCTATGGCTACACCTTC.

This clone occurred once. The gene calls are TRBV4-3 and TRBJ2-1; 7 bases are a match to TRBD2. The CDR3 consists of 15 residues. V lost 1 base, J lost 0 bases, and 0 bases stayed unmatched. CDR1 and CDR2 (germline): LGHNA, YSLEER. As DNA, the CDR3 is TGCGCCAGCAGCCAAGGCGGGGGCTCCTACAATGAGCAGTTCTTC. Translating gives CASSQGGGSYNEQFF.

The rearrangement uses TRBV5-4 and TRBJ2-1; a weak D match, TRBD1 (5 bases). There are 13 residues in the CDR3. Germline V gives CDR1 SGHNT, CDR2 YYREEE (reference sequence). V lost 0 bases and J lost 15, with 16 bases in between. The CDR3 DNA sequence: TGTGCCAGCAGCTTGGAAGGGGCAAGATGGGGGTTCTTC. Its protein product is CASSLEGARWGFF.

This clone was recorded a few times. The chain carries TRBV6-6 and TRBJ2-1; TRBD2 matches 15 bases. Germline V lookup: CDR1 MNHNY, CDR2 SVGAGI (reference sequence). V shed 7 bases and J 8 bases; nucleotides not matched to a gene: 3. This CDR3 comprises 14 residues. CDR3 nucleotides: TGTGCCAGCAAGAGGACTAGCGGGAGGGATGAGCAGTTCTTC. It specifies CASKRTSGRDEQFF.